This is a list of T cell receptor beta chains from one sample in a study of T-cell memory formation after mild COVID-19. Each CDR3 protein is one row after TCRdb ran MiXCR on the 5' RACE reads. This table has hundreds of thousands of distinct CDR3 sequences, approximately 8.4% appearing once. Input material: PBMCs or a T cell subset sorted from them (not recorded which). All receptors derive from a man aged 18 to 30 who had mild COVID-19 (a few samples of this study predate the infection). Cell type and time point are not known. Both conserved end residues are part of each CDR3. A D gene is named only where the DNA matches it firmly. Rows may omit the clone size; those that give it use once, few, many or a size class.

V gene,J gene,D gene,clone size,CDR3 protein,CDR3 DNA
TRBV23-1,TRBJ2-5,-,-,CASRTGLPQETQYF,TGCGCCAGCAGGACAGGACTTCCCCAAGAGACCCAGTACTTC
TRBV7-2,TRBJ1-1,-,-,CASSARRGVSTEAFF,TGTGCCAGCAGCGCAAGGAGGGGGGTTTCCACTGAAGCTTTCTTT
TRBV5-1,TRBJ2-3,-,-,CASTLGIRTDTQYF,TGCGCCAGCACCCTCGGGATCCGCACAGATACGCAGTATTTT
TRBV27,TRBJ1-1,-,few,CASGYGTANTEAFF,TGTGCCAGCGGATACGGGACGGCGAACACTGAAGCTTTCTTT
TRBV12-3/TRBV12-4,TRBJ1-4,-,few,CASSPSHGGYNEKLFF,TGTGCCAGCAGTCCTAGTCATGGAGGGTATAATGAAAAACTGTTTTTT
TRBV12-3/TRBV12-4,TRBJ1-1,-,many,CASRPTRITEAFF,TGTGCCAGCAGACCGACACGAATAACTGAAGCTTTCTTT
TRBV10-3,TRBJ1-1,-,-,CAISAELNTEAFF,TGTGCCATCAGCGCAGAGCTGAACACTGAAGCTTTCTTT
TRBV7-2,TRBJ2-5,-,-,CASSLKKPRGRPGPQETQYF,TGTGCCAGCAGCTTAAAAAAACCTCGAGGCCGGCCGGGGCCTCAAGAGACCCAGTACTTC
TRBV2,TRBJ1-1,-,-,CASSVVDTEAFF,TGTGCCAGCAGTGTTGTAGACACTGAAGCTTTCTTT
TRBV5-1,TRBJ2-3,-,-,CATSVGGTDTQYF,TGCGCCACCTCTGTGGGGGGCACAGATACGCAGTATTTT